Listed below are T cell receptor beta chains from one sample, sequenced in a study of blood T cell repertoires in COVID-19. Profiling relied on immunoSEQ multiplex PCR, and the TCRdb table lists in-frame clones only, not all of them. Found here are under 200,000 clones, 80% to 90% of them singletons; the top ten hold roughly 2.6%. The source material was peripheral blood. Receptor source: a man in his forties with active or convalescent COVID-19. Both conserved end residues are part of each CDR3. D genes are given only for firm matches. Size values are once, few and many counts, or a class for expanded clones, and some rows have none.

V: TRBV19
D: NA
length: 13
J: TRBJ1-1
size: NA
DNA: TGTGCCAGTAGTATGCGGGGTAACACTGAAGCTTTCTTT
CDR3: CASSMRGNTEAFF

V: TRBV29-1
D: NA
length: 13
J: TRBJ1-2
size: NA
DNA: TGCAGCGTTGAAGGCGGGGGGCTCTATGGCTACACCTTC
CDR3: CSVEGGGLYGYTF

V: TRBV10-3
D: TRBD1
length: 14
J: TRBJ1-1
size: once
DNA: TGTGCCACCCTGGACAGGGAAAATTATGGTGAAGCTTTCTTT
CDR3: CATLDRENYGEAFF

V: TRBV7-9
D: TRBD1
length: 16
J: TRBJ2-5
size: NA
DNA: TGTGCCAGCAGGCCCGCCGGGACAGGGAACCAAGAGACCCAGTACTTC
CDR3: CASRPAGTGNQETQYF

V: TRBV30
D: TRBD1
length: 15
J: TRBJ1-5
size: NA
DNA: TGTGCCTGGAATGCCGGACAGGGCCTAGGGCAGCCCCAGCATTTT
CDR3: CAWNAGQGLGQPQHF

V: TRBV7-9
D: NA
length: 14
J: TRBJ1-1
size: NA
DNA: TGTGCCAGCAGCCATGGGGGGGCTTGGACTGAAGCTTTCTTT
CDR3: CASSHGGAWTEAFF

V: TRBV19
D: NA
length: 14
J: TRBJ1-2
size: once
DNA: TGTGCCAGTAGTAGGCGGGTAAAGGACTATGGCTACACCTTC
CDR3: CASSRRVKDYGYTF

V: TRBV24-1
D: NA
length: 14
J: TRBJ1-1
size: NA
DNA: TGTGCCACCAGTGCCCCAGGAAGGAACACTGAAGCTTTCTTT
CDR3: CATSAPGRNTEAFF

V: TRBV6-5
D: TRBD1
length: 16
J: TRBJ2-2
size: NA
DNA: TGTGCCAGCAGTTACGGGGGACAGGGGAACACCGGGGAGCTGTTTTTT
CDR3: CASSYGGQGNTGELFF

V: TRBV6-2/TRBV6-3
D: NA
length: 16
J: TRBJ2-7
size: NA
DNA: TGTGCCAGCATCTACTCTCCCAAGACAGGTTCCTACGAGCAGTACTTC
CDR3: CASIYSPKTGSYEQYF

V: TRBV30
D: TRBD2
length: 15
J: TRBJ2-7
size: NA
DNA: TGTGCCTGGGGTCTAGCGGGGGGAAGCTCCTACGAGCAGTACTTC
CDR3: CAWGLAGGSSYEQYF

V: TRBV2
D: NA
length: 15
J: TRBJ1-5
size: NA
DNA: TGTGCCAGCAGTGAGCAGTCTCATAGCAATCAGCCCCAGCATTTT
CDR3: CASSEQSHSNQPQHF

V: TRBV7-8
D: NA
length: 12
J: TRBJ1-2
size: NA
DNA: TGTGCCAGCAGCCCCCCAGGGGTCGGCTACACCTTC
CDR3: CASSPPGVGYTF

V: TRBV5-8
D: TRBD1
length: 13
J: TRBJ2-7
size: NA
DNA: TGTGCCAGCAGCTGGATACAGGGGAGCGAGCAGTACTTC
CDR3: CASSWIQGSEQYF

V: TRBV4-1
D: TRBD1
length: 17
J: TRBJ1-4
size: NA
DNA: TGCGCCAGCAGCCAACCGATAAGGGGACAGAGCAATGAAAAACTGTTTTTT
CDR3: CASSQPIRGQSNEKLFF

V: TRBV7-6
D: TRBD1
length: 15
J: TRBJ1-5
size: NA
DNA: TGTGCCAGCAGCTTGGAACAGGGGGCAAATCAGCCCCAGCATTTT
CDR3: CASSLEQGANQPQHF